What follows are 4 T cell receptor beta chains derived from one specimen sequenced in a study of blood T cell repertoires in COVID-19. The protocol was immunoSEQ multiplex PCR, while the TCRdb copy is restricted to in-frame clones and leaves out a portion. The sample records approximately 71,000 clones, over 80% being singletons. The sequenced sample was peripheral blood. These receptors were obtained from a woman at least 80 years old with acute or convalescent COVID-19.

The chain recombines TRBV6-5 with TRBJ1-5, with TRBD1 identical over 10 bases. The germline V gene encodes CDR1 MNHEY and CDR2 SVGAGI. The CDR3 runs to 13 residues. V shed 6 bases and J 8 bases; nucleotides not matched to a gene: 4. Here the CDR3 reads CASRTGGAEPQHF. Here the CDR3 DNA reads TGTGCCAGCAGGACAGGGGGCGCCGAGCCCCAGCATTTT.

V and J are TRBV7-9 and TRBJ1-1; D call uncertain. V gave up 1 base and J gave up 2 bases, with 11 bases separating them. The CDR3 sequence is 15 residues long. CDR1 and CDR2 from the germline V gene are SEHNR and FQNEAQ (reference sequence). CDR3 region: CASSLGSRLNTEAFF. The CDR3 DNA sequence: TGTGCCAGCAGCTTAGGGAGTAGGTTAAACACTGAAGCTTTCTTT. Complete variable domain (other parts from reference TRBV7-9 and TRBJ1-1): DTGVSQNPRHKITKRGQNVTFRCDPISEHNRLYWYRQTLGQGPEFLTYFQNEAQLEKSRLLSDRFSAERPKGSFSTLEIQRTEQGDSAMYLCASSLGSRLNTEAFFGQGTRLTVV.

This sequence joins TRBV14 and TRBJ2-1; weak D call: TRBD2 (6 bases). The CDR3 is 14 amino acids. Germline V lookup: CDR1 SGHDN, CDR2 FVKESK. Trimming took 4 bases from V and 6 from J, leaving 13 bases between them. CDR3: CASSLLGLRNEQFF. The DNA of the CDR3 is TGTGCCAGCAGCCTCCTAGGACTACGCAATGAGCAGTTCTTC. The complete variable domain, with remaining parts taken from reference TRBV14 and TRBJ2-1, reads EAGVTQFPSHSVIEKGQTVTLRCDPISGHDNLYWYRRVMGKEIKFLLHFVKESKQDESGMPNNRFLAERTGGTYSTLKVQPAELEDSGVYFCASSLLGLRNEQFFGPGTRLTVL.

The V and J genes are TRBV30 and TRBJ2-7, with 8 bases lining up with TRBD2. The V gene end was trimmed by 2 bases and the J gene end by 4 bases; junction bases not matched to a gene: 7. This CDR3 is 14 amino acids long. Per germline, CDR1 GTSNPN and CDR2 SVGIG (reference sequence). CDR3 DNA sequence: TGTGCCTGGAGTTCTGGAGGACTAGCTTACGAGCAGTACTTC. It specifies CAWSSGGLAYEQYF.